The 11 T cell receptor beta chains below all came from one sample that was sequenced in a study of blood T cell repertoires in COVID-19. TCRdb keeps only in-frame clones here, not all; method: immunoSEQ multiplex PCR. The sample records under 250,000 clones, less than 90% being singletons. The specimen sequenced was peripheral blood. These receptors came from a woman aged 70-85 years with active or convalescent COVID-19.

The chain recombines TRBV7-6 with TRBJ2-5; 7 positions match TRBD1. The junction had 10 bases not matched to a gene; V was cut back by 5 bases and J by 4 bases. Germline V CDR1 and CDR2: SGHVS, FNYEAQ. This CDR3 has 15 residues. The CDR3 DNA sequence: TGTGCCAGCAGCCCAAGAGGTTCAGGGGGAGAGACCCAGTACTTC. It encodes CASSPRGSGGETQYF.

The chain joins TRBV19 to TRBJ2-1; 10 bases are shared with TRBD2. Germline V gene sequence: CDR1 LNHDA, CDR2 SQIVND (reference sequence). Unmatched junction bases numbered 8, after V lost 9 bases and J lost 9 bases. This CDR3 is built from 13 residues. The CDR3 DNA is TGTGCCAGCTCAGCGGGGGGGCCTGGTGAGCAGTTCTTC. Protein sequence: CASSAGGPGEQFF.

Concerning this clone itself: Other nucleotide sequences in the sample specify the same CDR3. The rearrangement joins TRBV5-1 to TRBJ2-1; 10 bases are shared with TRBD2. CDR3 length equals 15 residues. Unmatched junction bases numbered 6, after V lost 4 bases and J lost 5 bases. The germline V gene has CDR1 SGHRS and CDR2 YFSETQ. CDR3 sequence (DNA): TGCGCCAGCAGCCTGCGTCTAGCGGGGGACAATGAGCAGTTCTTC. Translated: CASSLRLAGDNEQFF.

The chain links TRBV3-1 (or the pseudogene TRBV3-2) to TRBJ1-6, with TRBD1 identical over 9 bases. This CDR3 has 14 amino acids. The germline V gene encodes CDR1 LGHDT and CDR2 YNNKEL (reference sequence). V dropped 3 bases and J dropped 9; count of bases not matched to a gene: 3. The CDR3 DNA reads TGTGCCAGCAGCCAGGCGGACAGGGGTTCACCCCTCCACTTT. Amino acid sequence: CASSQADRGSPLHF.

The V call is TRBV25-1, the J call TRBJ2-7; 7 nucleotides align to TRBD2. CDR1 and CDR2 from the germline V gene are MGHDK and SYGVNS. V was pared by 6 bases and J by 0 bases, with 5 bases of the junction left unmatched. The CDR3 length is 14 residues. CDR3 in DNA: TGTGCCAGCAGCTCTACGGGGGGCTCCTACGAGCAGTACTTC. Encoded protein: CASSSTGGSYEQYF.

This chain joins TRBV27 and TRBJ2-2, with TRBD1 matching 7 bases. V trimming: 8 bases; J trimming: 1 base; junction bases outside the gene matches: 10. The CDR3 extends over 16 amino acids. CDR1 and CDR2 from the germline V gene are MNHEY and SMNVEV (reference sequence). CDR3 sequence reads: CASGRGQRLNTGELFF. As DNA, the CDR3 is TGTGCCAGCGGACGGGGACAGCGACTGAACACCGGGGAGCTGTTTTTT.

This chain uses TRBV24-1 with TRBJ1-5; 9 nucleotides agree with TRBD1. Trimming removed 4 bases from V and 6 bases from J; junction bases left unmatched: 9. Germline CDR1 reads KGHDR; CDR2 reads SFDVKD. The CDR3 extends over 16 amino acids. In nucleotides, the CDR3 is TGTGCCACCAGTGACCCAACAGGGGGCTCGTTTCAGCCCCAGCATTTT. Its translation: CATSDPTGGSFQPQHF.

The chain carries TRBV5-1 and TRBJ1-3; D is possibly TRBD1 (5 bases). The CDR3 loop spans 14 amino acids. Germline V gene sequence: CDR1 SGHRS, CDR2 YFSETQ. V gave up 5 bases and J gave up 2 bases, with 11 bases separating them. CDR3 DNA sequence: TGCGCCAGCAGTGAAGGAGGGGCTGGAAACACCATATATTTT. The encoded protein is CASSEGGAGNTIYF.

Points on this clone: Additional DNA sequences in this sample encode the identical CDR3. The genes are TRBV3-1 (or the pseudogene TRBV3-2) and TRBJ1-1; the match to TRBD1 covers 7 bases. Germline CDR1 reads LGHDT; CDR2 reads YNNKEL (reference sequence). V dropped 2 bases and J dropped 1; count of bases not matched to a gene: 1. The CDR3 contains 14 residues. The chain's CDR3 is CASSQNRGNTEAFF. The DNA for the CDR3 is TGTGCCAGCAGCCAAAACAGGGGGAACACTGAAGCTTTCTTT.

The J gene is TRBJ1-2, the V gene TRBV2; D might be TRBD1 (6 bases). The length of the CDR3 is 13 residues. V was pared by 5 bases and J by 3 bases, with 10 bases between. Germline CDR1 SNHLY, CDR2 FYNNEI. CDR3 residues: CASSFGGDYGYTF. Written as DNA, the CDR3 is TGTGCCAGCAGTTTTGGGGGCGACTATGGCTACACCTTC.

This clone was seen more than once but under ten times. The chain employs TRBV5-1 and TRBJ1-2, with TRBD1 as a possible D gene (5 bases). This CDR3 region has 15 residues. Germline V gene lookup returns CDR1 SGHRS and CDR2 YFSETQ. V dropped 6 bases and J dropped 3 bases, with 18 bases sitting between them. CDR3 DNA: TGCGCCAGCAACCAGGGCGCAGGGTATGACTATGGCTACACCTTC. Translating gives CASNQGAGYDYGYTF.